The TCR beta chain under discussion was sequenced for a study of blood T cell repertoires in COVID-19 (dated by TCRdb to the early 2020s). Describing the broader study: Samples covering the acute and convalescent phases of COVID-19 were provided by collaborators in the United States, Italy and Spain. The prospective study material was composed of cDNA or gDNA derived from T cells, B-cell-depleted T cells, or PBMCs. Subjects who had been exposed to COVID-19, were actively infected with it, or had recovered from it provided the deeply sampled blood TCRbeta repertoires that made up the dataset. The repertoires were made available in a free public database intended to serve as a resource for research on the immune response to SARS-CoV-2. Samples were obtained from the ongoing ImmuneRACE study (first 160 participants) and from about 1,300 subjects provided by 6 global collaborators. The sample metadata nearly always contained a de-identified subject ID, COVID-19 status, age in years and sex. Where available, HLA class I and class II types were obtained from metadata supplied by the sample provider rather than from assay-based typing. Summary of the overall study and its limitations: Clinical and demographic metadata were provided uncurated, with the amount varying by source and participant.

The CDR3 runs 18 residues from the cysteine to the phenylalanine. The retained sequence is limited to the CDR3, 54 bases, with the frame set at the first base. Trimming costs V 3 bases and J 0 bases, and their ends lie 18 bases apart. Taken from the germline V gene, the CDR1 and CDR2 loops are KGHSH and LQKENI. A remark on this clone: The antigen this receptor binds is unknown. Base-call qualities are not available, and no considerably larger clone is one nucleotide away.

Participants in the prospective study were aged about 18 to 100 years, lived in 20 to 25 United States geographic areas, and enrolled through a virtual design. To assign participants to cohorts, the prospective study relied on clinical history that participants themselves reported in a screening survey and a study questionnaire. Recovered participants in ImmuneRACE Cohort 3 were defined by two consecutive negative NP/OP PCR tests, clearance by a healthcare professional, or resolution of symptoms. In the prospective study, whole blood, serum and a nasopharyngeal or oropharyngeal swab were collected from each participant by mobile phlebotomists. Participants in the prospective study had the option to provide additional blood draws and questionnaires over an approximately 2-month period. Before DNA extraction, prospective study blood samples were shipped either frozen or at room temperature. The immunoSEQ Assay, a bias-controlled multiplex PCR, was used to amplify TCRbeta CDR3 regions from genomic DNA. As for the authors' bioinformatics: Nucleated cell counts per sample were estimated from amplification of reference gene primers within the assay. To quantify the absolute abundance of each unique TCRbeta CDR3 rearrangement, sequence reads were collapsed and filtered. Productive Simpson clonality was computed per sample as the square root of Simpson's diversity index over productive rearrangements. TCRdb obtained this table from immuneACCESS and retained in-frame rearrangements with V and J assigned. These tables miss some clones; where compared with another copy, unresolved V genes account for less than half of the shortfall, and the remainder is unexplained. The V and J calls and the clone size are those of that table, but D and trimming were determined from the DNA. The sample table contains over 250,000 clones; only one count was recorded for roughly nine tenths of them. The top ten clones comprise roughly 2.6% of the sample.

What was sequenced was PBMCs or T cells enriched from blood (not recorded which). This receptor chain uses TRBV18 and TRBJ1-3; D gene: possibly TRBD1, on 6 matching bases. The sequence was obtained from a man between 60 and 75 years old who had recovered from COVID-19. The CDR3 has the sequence CASSPNPGQGNSGNTIYF. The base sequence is TGTGCCAGCTCACCGAACCCAGGGCAGGGGAACTCTGGAAACACCATATATTTT.